This TCR beta chain originates from a study of cytomegalovirus exposure and HLA in healthy donors. Per germline, CDR1 SGHAT and CDR2 FQDESV (reference sequence). Trimming removed 5 bases from V and 9 bases from J; junction bases left unmatched: 8. This CDR3 spans 15 amino acids. This clone was observed a handful of times. The PCR employed 60 Vbeta primers together with 13 Jbeta primers. This table comes from immunoSEQ multiplex PCR, and its TCRdb copy is limited to in-frame clones, with some not included. The repertoire includes some 130,000 clones, roughly four fifths of them detected once, and approximately 10% sits in the top ten.

The J gene is TRBJ2-1, the V gene TRBV11-1; TRBD2 aligns across 12 bases. This receptor was taken from a male donor in good health and CMV-seropositive. Sequenced sample: PBMCs. The DNA for the CDR3 is TGTGCCAGCAGCGCCCCTAGCGGGAGGGCCCCTGAGCAGTTCTTC. Residues: CASSAPSGRAPEQFF. Full variable domain (remainder filled in from reference TRBV11-1 and TRBJ2-1): EAEVAQSPRYKITEKSQAVAFWCDPISGHATLYWYRQILGQGPELLVQFQDESVVDDSQLPKDRFSAERLKGVDSTLKIQPAELGDSAMYLCASSAPSGRAPEQFFGPGTRLTVL.